The 27 T cell receptor beta chains presented below share a single source sample, sequenced in a study of beta chain features in type 1 diabetes. Since all of the isolated RNA was reverse transcribed, expressed TCRB transcripts were what got sequenced. Generated by immunoSEQ multiplex PCR, the TCRdb table keeps only in-frame clones and is missing some. The sample lists over 500,000 clones, around a sixth occurring once. The sequencing input was naive CD4+ T cells from blood. The source is a man between 18 and 35 years old in good health.

Written as DNA, the CDR3 is TGCGCCAGCAGCCCCACCAGCGGGGGGGCCGTGGATACGCAGTATTTT. Translation: CASSPTSGGAVDTQYF. This sequence joins TRBV5-1 and TRBJ2-3; TRBD2 matches 10 bases. Looked up from germline, CDR1 is SGHRS and CDR2 is YFSETQ. Germline trimming cut 4 bases from V and 6 bases from J; bases unmatched to any gene: 11. The CDR3 loop spans 16 amino acids.

This clone was picked up a small number of times. The chain recombines TRBV5-6 with TRBJ2-7; D is unclear. Trimming removed 4 bases from V and 2 bases from J, with 13 bases in between. Germline-derived CDR1 and CDR2 are SGHDT and YYEEEE. The length of the CDR3 is 14 residues. CDR3 in amino acids: CASSPRLAPYEQYF. CDR3 nucleotide sequence: TGTGCCAGCAGCCCCCGCTTAGCCCCCTACGAGCAGTACTTC.

This clone was observed a handful of times. This rearrangement joins TRBV29-1 to TRBJ2-5; TRBD2 matches 10 bases. The CDR3 has 14 amino acids. The germline CDR1 and CDR2 sequences are SQVTM and ANQGSEA. The trim removed 4 bases at V and 4 bases at J, leaving 6 bases unmatched. The CDR3 is CSVGERGGIETQYF. The DNA of the CDR3 is TGCAGCGTTGGGGAGCGGGGGGGCATAGAGACCCAGTACTTC.

This clone showed up just a few times. The V gene is TRBV29-1, the J gene TRBJ1-1; D unclear. The V gene's germline CDR1 is SQVTM and CDR2 ANQGSEA. V was cut by 6 bases and J by 0 bases, with 8 bases left in between. CDR3 length: 12 amino acids. CDR3 sequence reads: CSVGLMNTEAFF. The CDR3 nucleotides read TGCAGCGTCGGTCTCATGAACACTGAAGCTTTCTTT.

This clone was observed a handful of times. The rearrangement joins TRBV18 to TRBJ2-7; D uncertain. V lost 6 bases, J lost 0 bases, and 3 bases lay in between. The CDR3 contains 11 residues. The V gene's germline CDR1 is KGHSH and CDR2 LQKENI. The CDR3 loop is CASSASYEQYF. The CDR3 DNA reads as TGTGCCAGCTCGGCCTCCTACGAGCAGTACTTC.

This clone turned up a few times. The chain is built from TRBV19 and TRBJ2-7, with no clear D. Germline lookup yields CDR1 LNHDA and CDR2 SQIVND (reference sequence). The V end lost 4 bases, the J end lost 3 bases, and 13 bases lay between the germline ends. The CDR3 has 14 amino acids. This chain's CDR3 is CASSNRLRIYEQYF. The DNA of the CDR3 is TGTGCCAGTAGTAACCGCCTCAGAATCTACGAGCAGTACTTC. The whole variable domain, remainder taken from reference TRBV19 and TRBJ2-7, is DGGITQSPKYLFRKEGQNVTLSCEQNLNHDAMYWYRQDPGQGLRLIYYSQIVNDFQKGDIAEGYSVSREKKESFPLTVTSAQKNPTAFYLCASSNRLRIYEQYFGPGTRLTVT.

This clone has only a few counts. The chain employs TRBV5-1 and TRBJ2-6; D remains unclear. The V end lost 0 bases, the J end lost 0 bases, and 7 bases lay between the germline ends. This CDR3 has 16 amino acids. The germline gives CDR1 SGHRS, CDR2 YFSETQ. The CDR3 region has the DNA TGCGCCAGCAGCTTGGAGTTCAGCTCTGGGGCCAACGTCCTGACTTTC. Translation gives CASSLEFSSGANVLTF.

The chain has TRBV29-1 and TRBJ1-5; TRBD1 matches at 8 bases. The J segment lost 2 bases and the V segment lost 7 bases, leaving 4 bases of the junction unmatched. This CDR3 is built from 13 residues. From germline, CDR1 is SQVTM and CDR2 ANQGSEA. This chain's CDR3 is CSGGQGRNQPQHF. Here the CDR3 DNA reads TGCAGCGGCGGACAGGGACGCAATCAGCCCCAGCATTTT.

This clone turned up a few times. The V gene is TRBV5-1, the J gene TRBJ1-1; 9 positions agree with TRBD1. Trimming took 2 bases from V and 6 from J; bases not matched to a gene: 5. Germline V gene lookup returns CDR1 SGHRS and CDR2 YFSETQ. This CDR3 has 14 residues. DNA of the CDR3: TGCGCCAGCAGCTTTACAGGGGGCTTGGCTGAAGCTTTCTTT. Encoded protein: CASSFTGGLAEAFF.

With regard to this clone: The sample has other DNA sequences that encode this CDR3 too. J is TRBJ1-5 and V is TRBV5-1, with D possibly being TRBD1 (5 bases). The germline CDR1 and CDR2 sequences are SGHRS and YFSETQ. V lost 0 bases, J lost 2 bases, and 9 bases lay in between. CDR3 length: 15 amino acids. CDR3 sequence reads: CASSLEGAGNQPQHF. The CDR3 nucleotides read TGCGCCAGCAGCTTGGAAGGGGCTGGCAATCAGCCCCAGCATTTT.

V is TRBV25-1 and J is TRBJ2-7; D is unresolved. With 0 bases removed from V and 3 bases from J, the gap between germline ends came to 9 bases. The CDR3 is 14 amino acids. Germline V gene lookup returns CDR1 MGHDK and CDR2 SYGVNS. Here the CDR3 DNA reads TGTGCCAGCAGTGAATATTGGCCATACTACGAGCAGTACTTC. Amino acids: CASSEYWPYYEQYF.

Only a few counts were recorded for this clone. V usage is TRBV27 and J usage is TRBJ1-5; tentatively, D is TRBD1 (5 bases). Trimming stripped 0 bases from V and 9 bases from J, with 12 bases between. The CDR3 is 14 residues long. CDR1 is MNHEY, CDR2 SMNVEV, per germline (reference sequence). The CDR3 reads CASSLSTQGGPQHF. For the CDR3, the DNA is TGTGCCAGCAGTTTATCGACGCAGGGAGGGCCCCAGCATTTT.

The sample holds a few counts of this clone. The sample contains more than one DNA sequence encoding this CDR3. The chain uses TRBV20-1 and TRBJ2-7; no firm D call. The CDR3 runs to 9 residues. CDR1 is DFQATT and CDR2 is SNEGSKA in the germline V gene (reference sequence). The V gene lost 2 bases and the J gene lost 4 bases, with 0 bases spanning the gap. The CDR3, as DNA: TGCAGTGCTAGATACGAGCAGTACTTC. Translation: CSARYEQYF.

This clone turned up a few times. The gene calls are TRBV5-5 and TRBJ2-5; 11 positions match TRBD1. The CDR3 consists of 17 residues. J was trimmed by 4 bases and V by 10 bases; bases with no gene match: 18. The germline V gene encodes CDR1 SGHKS and CDR2 YYEKEE (reference sequence). CDR3 sequence reads: CAHIRGQGAPRGETQYF. The CDR3 DNA follows: TGTGCCCACATCCGAGGACAGGGGGCGCCGAGGGGAGAGACCCAGTACTTC.

This rearrangement joins TRBV7-9 to TRBJ2-7; D uncertain. The CDR3 spans 14 residues. Germline assignment: CDR1 SEHNR and CDR2 FQNEAQ (reference sequence). Trimming shortened V by 1 base and J by 2 bases, and 9 bases separated the two germline ends. The chain's CDR3 is CASSLVPTAYEQYF. CDR3 nucleotides: TGTGCCAGCAGCTTAGTTCCCACGGCCTACGAGCAGTACTTC.

The V call is TRBV15, the J call TRBJ1-4; a possible D gene is TRBD1 (5 bases). V was cut by 2 bases and J by 3 bases, with 7 bases left in between. The CDR3 loop spans 14 amino acids. In germline, CDR1 is LNHNV, CDR2 YYDKDF (reference sequence). CDR3: CATSRQGANEKLFF. DNA of the CDR3: TGTGCCACCAGCAGACAGGGAGCTAATGAAAAACTGTTTTTT.

J is TRBJ1-4 and V is TRBV5-4; possible D gene TRBD1, 5 bases. The V end lost 0 bases, the J end lost 0 bases, and 9 bases lay between the germline ends. Germline loops: CDR1 SGHNT, CDR2 YYREEE (reference sequence). This CDR3 has 16 amino acids. CDR3 DNA: TGTGCCAGCAGCTTGGTTTCGACAGCAACTAATGAAAAACTGTTTTTT. Encoded protein: CASSLVSTATNEKLFF. Full variable domain (outside the CDR3, taken from reference TRBV5-4 and TRBJ1-4): ETGVTQSPTHLIKTRGQQVTLRCSSQSGHNTVSWYQQALGQGPQFIFQYYREEENGRGNFPPRFSGLQFPNYSSELNVNALELDDSALYLCASSLVSTATNEKLFFGSGTQLSVL.

This clone was detected a few times. The V call is TRBV10-3, the J call TRBJ2-7; D possibly matches TRBD1 or TRBD2 (5 bases each). The CDR3 runs 16 residues. Germline-derived CDR1 and CDR2 are ENHRY and SYGVKD. Trimming took off 4 bases at V and 2 bases at J, with 18 bases between the two ends. The CDR3 DNA sequence: TGTGCCATCAGTGCCCCATCCCGGGACGGAGCCTACGAGCAGTACTTC. Protein: CAISAPSRDGAYEQYF.

V is TRBV28 and J is TRBJ1-4; no firm D call. Germline CDR1 MDHEN, CDR2 SYDVKM. This CDR3 has 14 residues. The V end was cut by 7 bases, the J end by 4 bases, with 13 bases between. The CDR3 here is CASNFGSRNEKLFF. The CDR3 region has the DNA TGTGCCAGCAACTTCGGCTCCCGTAATGAAAAACTGTTTTTT.

There are a few counts of this clone. The genes are TRBV10-3 and TRBJ2-1; 11 bases match TRBD2. Germline V lookup: CDR1 ENHRY, CDR2 SYGVKD. This CDR3 has 16 amino acids. The V segment lost 2 bases and the J segment 7 bases; nucleotides outside the gene matches: 7. The CDR3 sequence: CAISETQLAGDNEQFF. Written as DNA, the CDR3 is TGTGCCATCAGTGAGACCCAACTAGCGGGGGATAATGAGCAGTTCTTC.

This clone appeared a few times. The sample holds other DNA sequences that translate to the same CDR3. The chain links TRBV18 to TRBJ1-4; D is unclear. The V and J ends lost 2 bases and 4 bases respectively, with 5 bases between them. Germline V lookup: CDR1 KGHSH, CDR2 LQKENI. The CDR3 contains 13 residues. CDR3 bases: TGTGCCAGCTCACCAGGGCTTAATGAAAAACTGTTTTTT. This encodes CASSPGLNEKLFF.

The chain joins TRBV11-2 to TRBJ1-5; D is uncertain. The V and J ends lost 4 bases and 2 bases respectively, with 12 bases between them. In germline, CDR1 is SGHAT, CDR2 FQNNGV. This CDR3 is built from 15 residues. This CDR3 is CASSSAPRGNQPQHF. The CDR3 bases are TGTGCCAGCAGCTCCGCTCCTCGGGGCAATCAGCCCCAGCATTTT.

The V and J genes are TRBV29-1 and TRBJ2-3; no reliable D call. V gave up 7 bases and J gave up 3 bases, with 14 bases separating them. Germline CDR1 SQVTM, CDR2 ANQGSEA. CDR3 length: 13 amino acids. CDR3 nucleotide sequence: TGCAGCGCCAGAACCCTATTAACAGATACGCAGTATTTT. Amino acids: CSARTLLTDTQYF.

The rearrangement links TRBV5-1 to TRBJ1-2; D gene ambiguous. V shed 0 bases and J shed 2 bases, with 5 bases lying between them. Germline V gives CDR1 SGHRS, CDR2 YFSETQ. This CDR3 contains 13 residues. CDR3 nucleotides: TGCGCCAGCAGCTTGGCTCAGAACTATGGCTACACCTTC. Translation gives CASSLAQNYGYTF.

This clone turned up a few times. The CDR3 bases are TGTGCCAGCAGCGCGGGGGAAAACACTGAAGCTTTCTTT. It translates to CASSAGENTEAFF. The chain links TRBV7-9 to TRBJ1-1; possible D gene TRBD1, 5 bases. Germline CDR1 SEHNR, CDR2 FQNEAQ (reference sequence). This CDR3 has 13 amino acids. The V and J ends lost 5 bases and 2 bases respectively, with 9 bases between them.

This CDR3 reads CASSRDRVYGYTF. The CDR3 nucleotides are TGTGCCAGCAGTAGAGACAGGGTCTATGGCTACACCTTC. The rearrangement joins TRBV28 to TRBJ1-2; 7 nucleotides align to TRBD1. This CDR3 is built from 13 residues. Germline values: CDR1 MDHEN, CDR2 SYDVKM. Trimming took 5 bases from V and 4 from J; bases not matched to a gene: 4.

The chain couples TRBV9 to TRBJ2-5; D may be TRBD2 (6 bases). The J call is uncertain, as TRBJ2-7 better fits the DNA end. The length of the CDR3 is 11 residues. Germline V gene data show CDR1 as SGDLS and CDR2 as YYNGEE. As DNA, the CDR3 is TGTGCCAGCAGCGTGGGGGGCGAGCAGTACTTC. Protein: CASSVGGEQYF.